The 29 T cell receptor beta chains below come from one sample, sequenced in a study of blood T cell repertoires in COVID-19. Method: immunoSEQ multiplex PCR; TCRdb's copy keeps in-frame clones and lacks some. Counted here are under 450,000 clones, more than 75% occurring once; the ten biggest clones make up roughly 1.4%. Material: PBMCs or T cells enriched from blood (not recorded which). The receptors shown here come from a man aged 30 to 45 who had recovered from COVID-19.

This clone has more than one count but fewer than ten. The genes are TRBV5-6 and TRBJ1-5; maybe TRBD1 (5 bases). CDR1 SGHDT and CDR2 YYEEEE come from the germline V gene. The CDR3 consists of 17 residues. With 5 bases removed from V and 2 bases from J, the gap between germline ends came to 20 bases. The CDR3 DNA reads as TGTGCCAGCAGTCCGCGTAGGGGAGGAGGTGGCAATCAGCCCCAGCATTTT. Protein product: CASSPRRGGGGNQPQHF.

This clone was picked up a small number of times. The chain combines TRBV5-1 with TRBJ2-7, with 10 bases fitting TRBD1. V was pared by 9 bases and J by 4 bases, with 13 bases of the junction left unmatched. Germline V gives CDR1 SGHRS, CDR2 YFSETQ. The CDR3 totals 15 residues. The CDR3 DNA is TGCGCCACCCACCCGGGGGGGACAGGGGTGTACGAGCAGTACTTC. It codes for CATHPGGTGVYEQYF.

Comments on this clone: This CDR3 is also generated by other DNA sequences in the sample. This rearrangement joins TRBV5-1 to TRBJ1-1, with a tentative D call TRBD1 (6 bases). Germline assignment: CDR1 SGHRS and CDR2 YFSETQ. Trimming cost V 0 bases and J 6 bases, with 9 bases left between them. The CDR3 is made up of 13 amino acids. The CDR3 protein is CASSLDRVAEAFF. The CDR3 bases are TGCGCCAGCAGCTTGGACAGGGTGGCTGAAGCTTTCTTT.

The chain joins TRBV2 to TRBJ1-5; D unclear. This CDR3 comprises 16 residues. Trimming removed 2 bases from V and 2 bases from J, with 13 bases in between. Germline V gives CDR1 SNHLY, CDR2 FYNNEI. The CDR3 loop reads CASSEPVNRGNQPQHF. In DNA form, the CDR3 reads TGTGCCAGCAGTGAACCTGTCAACCGGGGCAATCAGCCCCAGCATTTT.

This rearrangement joins TRBV11-2 to TRBJ1-1; D is unresolved. The CDR3 extends over 14 amino acids. Germline V gene lookup returns CDR1 SGHAT and CDR2 FQNNGV. Trimming shortened V by 5 bases and J by 4 bases, and 14 bases separated the two germline ends. In DNA, the CDR3 is TGTGCCAGCAGCATCTTTTCGGGAGGCACTGAAGCTTTCTTT. This gives the protein CASSIFSGGTEAFF.

V is TRBV19 and J is TRBJ2-5; 7 bases are shared with TRBD2. V dropped 4 bases and J dropped 2; count of bases not matched to a gene: 4. The germline gives CDR1 LNHDA, CDR2 SQIVND (reference sequence). The CDR3 has 14 residues. CDR3 protein: CASSTPGGQETQYF. CDR3 in DNA: TGTGCCAGTAGTACCCCGGGGGGACAAGAGACCCAGTACTTC.

The rearrangement uses TRBV9 and TRBJ2-1, with 9 bases lining up with TRBD2. CDR1 and CDR2 from the germline V gene are SGDLS and YYNGEE. CDR3 length equals 16 residues. V lost 4 bases to trimming and J lost 3 bases; unmatched junction nucleotides: 8. The chain's CDR3 is CASSISGTSIYNEQFF. The CDR3 DNA follows: TGTGCCAGCAGCATATCCGGGACTAGCATCTACAATGAGCAGTTCTTC.

This chain joins TRBV6-5 and TRBJ1-1, with TRBD1 matching over 8 bases. The CDR3 is 15 residues long. V was clipped by 0 bases and J by 1 base; unmatched bases: 1. Germline CDR1 and CDR2: MNHEY and SVGAGI. The CDR3 sequence: CASSYSGTGNTEAFF. As DNA, the CDR3 is TGTGCCAGCAGTTACTCCGGGACAGGGAACACTGAAGCTTTCTTT.

A single count supports this clone. The rearrangement joins TRBV7-8 to TRBJ2-3; 9 positions match TRBD2. Germline trimming cut 11 bases from V and 4 bases from J; bases unmatched to any gene: 10. The CDR3 sequence is 14 residues long. CDR1 is SGHVS, CDR2 FQNEAQ, per germline. CDR3 nucleotides: TGTGCCCAGACGCGGGGGGGGCCAGCAGATACGCAGTATTTT. Translated: CAQTRGGPADTQYF.

This chain joins TRBV5-6 and TRBJ2-7; the match to TRBD1 covers 7 bases. Germline V gives CDR1 SGHDT, CDR2 YYEEEE. V gave up 3 bases and J gave up 3 bases; unmatched junction bases: 3. This CDR3 region has 13 residues. This CDR3 is CASSSQGSYEQYF. The CDR3 nucleotides are TGTGCCAGCAGCTCACAGGGGAGCTACGAGCAGTACTTC.

The chain has TRBV5-4 and TRBJ1-1; tentative D call: TRBD1 (6 bases). The CDR3 spans 16 residues. Trimming removed 2 bases from V and 8 bases from J, with 22 bases in between. The germline gives CDR1 SGHNT, CDR2 YYREEE (reference sequence). This chain's CDR3 is CASSFGTRTDTGEAFF. The CDR3 DNA sequence: TGTGCCAGCAGCTTCGGAACCAGGACCGATACAGGGGAAGCTTTCTTT.

CDR3 sequence reads: CASSVGRGVETQYF. CDR3 bases: TGCGCCAGCAGTGTGGGCCGGGGGGTCGAGACCCAGTACTTC. This chain links TRBV10-1 with TRBJ2-5; 7 bases agree with TRBD2. In germline, CDR1 is WNHNN, CDR2 SYGVQD (reference sequence). The CDR3 has 14 amino acids. The junction had 7 bases not matched to a gene; V was cut back by 4 bases and J by 5 bases.

The chain combines TRBV10-3 with TRBJ2-7; no clear D. CDR1 is ENHRY and CDR2 is SYGVKD in the germline V gene. V gave up 4 bases and J gave up 3 bases, with 7 bases separating them. CDR3 length: 12 amino acids. The CDR3 loop is CAISVNGYEQYF. The DNA of the CDR3 is TGTGCCATCAGTGTTAACGGCTACGAGCAGTACTTC.

This clone came up once. The chain has TRBV7-9 and TRBJ2-3; TRBD2 aligns across 8 bases. The V gene's germline CDR1 is SEHNR and CDR2 FQNEAQ (reference sequence). The CDR3 runs 13 residues. J lost 4 bases, V lost 7 bases, and 4 bases had no gene match. In DNA, the CDR3 is TGTGCCAGCATACTAGCGGAATCAGATACGCAGTATTTT. This gives the protein CASILAESDTQYF. Looking up the rest from reference TRBV7-9 and TRBJ2-3 gives the full variable domain: DTGVSQNPRHKITKRGQNVTFRCDPISEHNRLYWYRQTLGQGPEFLTYFQNEAQLEKSRLLSDRFSAERPKGSFSTLEIQRTEQGDSAMYLCASILAESDTQYFGPGTRLTVL.

The chain carries TRBV12-3 or TRBV12-4 and TRBJ1-5; tentative D call: TRBD1 (5 bases). V was shortened by 9 bases and J by 5 bases, with 14 bases between the two germline ends. The CDR3 spans 13 residues. The CDR3 is CASTSRVHQPQHF. In nucleotides, the CDR3 is TGTGCCAGTACCTCCAGGGTCCATCAGCCCCAGCATTTT.

The rearrangement links TRBV29-1 to TRBJ1-2; 7 nucleotides line up with TRBD1. Looked up from germline, CDR1 is SQVTM and CDR2 is ANQGSEA. V lost 4 bases to trimming and J lost 4 bases; unmatched junction nucleotides: 3. CDR3 length equals 12 residues. CDR3 loop: CSVGGQIYGYTF. The CDR3 DNA sequence: TGCAGCGTTGGGGGACAGATCTATGGCTACACCTTC. The entire variable domain, with the rest obtained from reference TRBV29-1 and TRBJ1-2, is as follows: SAVISQKPSRDICQRGTSLTIQCQVDSQVTMMFWYRQQPGQSLTLIATANQGSEATYESGFVIDKFPISRPNLTFSTLTVSNMSPEDSSIYLCSVGGQIYGYTFGSGTRLTVV.

There are a few counts of this clone. The chain is built from TRBV6-5 and TRBJ2-5, with D possibly matching TRBD2 (5 bases). Germline values: CDR1 MNHEY, CDR2 SVGAGI. The ends were cut back, 2 bases at V and 2 bases at J, with 9 bases in the middle. The CDR3 consists of 14 residues. In nucleotides, the CDR3 is TGTGCCAGCAGTTACCGCGGGTCTCAAGAGACCCAGTACTTC. It yields the protein CASSYRGSQETQYF.

The chain links TRBV11-3 to TRBJ2-1; D uncertain. Germline CDR1 and CDR2: SGHNT and YENEEA. This CDR3 has 13 amino acids. V lost 0 bases and J lost 12, with 12 bases in between. CDR3 nucleotide sequence: TGTGCCAGCAGCTTAGATCCCAAGCTTGGGCAGTTCTTC. It translates to CASSLDPKLGQFF.

V is TRBV4-1 and J is TRBJ1-2; 7 bases line up with TRBD1. V shed 1 base, J shed 7 bases, and the junction held 3 bases outside the gene matches. CDR3 length: 13 amino acids. Germline V gene lookup returns CDR1 MGHRA and CDR2 YSYEKL. CDR3 region: CASSQGTGFGYTF. DNA for the CDR3: TGCGCCAGCAGCCAAGGGACAGGCTTTGGCTACACCTTC.

This chain connects TRBV7-2 to TRBJ2-3, with 9 bases lining up with TRBD1. Trimming took 1 base from V and 1 from J; bases not matched to a gene: 3. Looked up from germline, CDR1 is SGHTA and CDR2 is FQGNSA. CDR3 length: 16 residues. The CDR3 nucleotides are TGTGCCAGCAGCTTAGATGGGACAGGGCGCACAGATACGCAGTATTTT. Translation gives CASSLDGTGRTDTQYF.

In nucleotides, the CDR3 is TGTGCCACACAGGGTAGAAGCTATGGCTACACCTTC. It codes for CATQGRSYGYTF. The V and J genes are TRBV19 and TRBJ1-2; TRBD1 might be the D (6 bases). The CDR3 extends over 12 amino acids. Per the germline V gene, CDR1 is LNHDA and CDR2 is SQIVND (reference sequence). The germline V and J ends were trimmed by 10 bases and 4 bases, with 13 bases remaining between them.

The V call is TRBV19, the J call TRBJ1-6, with D unclear. There are 15 residues in the CDR3. Trimming pared 1 base from V and 6 bases from J, leaving 10 bases between. Germline CDR1 and CDR2: LNHDA and SQIVND (reference sequence). This CDR3 reads CASSIGGSVNSPLHF. CDR3 bases: TGTGCCAGTAGTATAGGAGGGTCGGTTAATTCACCCCTCCACTTT.

The chain couples TRBV3-1 (or the pseudogene TRBV3-2) to TRBJ1-6, with TRBD1 matching 7 bases. Germline V CDR1 and CDR2: LGHDT, YNNKEL (reference sequence). V lost 0 bases to trimming and J lost 9 bases; unmatched junction nucleotides: 8. The CDR3 spans 16 residues. In DNA form, the CDR3 reads TGTGCCAGCAGCCAAGATTATACAGGGGTCAGTTCACCCCTCCACTTT. Translated: CASSQDYTGVSSPLHF.

The chain has TRBV6-1 and TRBJ1-6; D may be TRBD1 (5 bases). In germline, CDR1 is MNHNS, CDR2 SASEGT. The CDR3 totals 15 residues. V lost 2 bases to trimming and J lost 9 bases, with 14 bases between them. CDR3 region: CASSELGQGTSPLHF. CDR3 bases: TGTGCCAGCAGTGAATTGGGTCAGGGCACTTCACCCCTCCACTTT.

The chain's CDR3 is CASSLGREDREQYF. The DNA of the CDR3 is TGTGCCAGCAGTTTAGGCAGGGAAGATCGCGAGCAGTACTTC. This sequence joins TRBV27 and TRBJ2-7, with a possible D match to TRBD1 (5 bases). Germline assignment: CDR1 MNHEY and CDR2 SMNVEV (reference sequence). Trimming cost V 2 bases and J 6 bases, with 14 bases left between them. This CDR3 spans 14 amino acids.

V and J are TRBV6-4 and TRBJ1-2; 7 nucleotides match TRBD1. The length of the CDR3 is 12 residues. The V segment lost 6 bases and the J segment 2 bases; nucleotides outside the gene matches: 0. Germline lookup yields CDR1 MRHNA and CDR2 SNTAGT. CDR3 residues: CASRGQNYGYTF. The DNA of the CDR3 is TGTGCCAGCAGGGGACAGAACTATGGCTACACCTTC.

The chain has TRBV5-1 and TRBJ2-7, with unresolved D. Germline CDR1 SGHRS, CDR2 YFSETQ. The CDR3 loop spans 13 amino acids. V lost 7 bases and J lost 6, with 17 bases in between. CDR3 DNA sequence: TGCGCCAGCGGGCCATCAACCCCATCCGAGCAGTACTTC. This sequence encodes CASGPSTPSEQYF. Full variable domain (outside the CDR3, taken from reference TRBV5-1 and TRBJ2-7): KAGVTQTPRYLIKTRGQQVTLSCSPISGHRSVSWYQQTPGQGLQFLFEYFSETQRNKGNFPGRFSGRQFSNSRSEMNVSTLELGDSALYLCASGPSTPSEQYFGPGTRLTVT.

This clone was counted a single time. The genes are TRBV11-2 and TRBJ1-1; a weak D match, TRBD1 (5 bases). The germline CDR1 and CDR2 sequences are SGHAT and FQNNGV. The CDR3 totals 13 residues. The ends were cut back, 1 base at V and 8 bases at J, with 11 bases in the middle. CDR3 DNA: TGTGCCAGCAGCTTAGTGCGGGGGGGGGAAGCTTTCTTT. It specifies CASSLVRGGEAFF.

V is TRBV7-6 and J is TRBJ2-5; D is perhaps TRBD1 (5 bases). The CDR3 totals 15 residues. Germline assignment: CDR1 SGHVS and CDR2 FNYEAQ. V dropped 6 bases and J dropped 2 bases, with 16 bases sitting between them. The CDR3 sequence is CASRHTFDRQETQYF. Here the CDR3 DNA reads TGTGCCAGCAGGCATACATTCGACAGACAAGAGACCCAGTACTTC.